This T cell receptor (beta chain) comes out of a study of PD-L1 blockade in urothelial cancer (dated by TCRdb to the late 2010s). Regarding the study in general: Twenty-five of 29 patients were males with bladder-origin urothelial cancer, and about 65% of the roughly 30 reported a prior smoking history. Patients had an ECOG performance status of 0 or 1 and had received between 0 and 3 prior chemotherapy regimens. Blood samples were analyzed 3 weeks after the start of treatment (second dose) and 6 weeks after the start of treatment. Blood samples yielded a median of around 140,000 T cells and roughly 83,000 unique TCRs, with median clonality 0.080. The study, an exploratory multi-omic analysis, examined somatic, immune and clinical correlates of response to PD-L1 blockade with atezolizumab in urothelial cancer. Pretreatment tumor samples and matched peripheral blood, collected serially before and after atezolizumab treatment, underwent TCR sequencing. Progression-free survival longer than 6 months counted as durable clinical benefit, and TCR features were additionally tested against both progression-free and overall survival. In the same patients who had TCR sequencing, pretreatment tumors also underwent whole exome sequencing and RNA sequencing. Under ten patients achieved durable clinical benefit and 20 did not. Approximately 30 patients had pretreatment blood TCR-seq, about 25 had at least one posttreatment blood collection, and about 25 had tumor TCR-seq.

Each PCR received spiked-in synthetic TCR analog templates so that absolute template abundance could be estimated from read counts. TCRbeta CDR3 regions were amplified from genomic DNA with bias-controlled V and J gene primers using the immunoSEQ assay. Rearranged TCRbeta segments were sequenced at approximately 20X coverage. Per the authors' processing: Sequencing errors were corrected by clustering, and CDR3s were annotated against IMGT so that V, D and J genes could be assigned. Out-of-frame and stop-codon sequences were excluded, and only productive TCRbeta rearrangements were used in downstream analyses. Clonality was computed as one minus Shannon entropy normalized by the log of the number of unique productive sequences. Clones differing between time points or between blood and tumor were identified using Fisher's exact test with Benjamini-Hochberg correction, with an adjusted p below 0.01 applied as the threshold. TCRdb re-hosts the immuneACCESS table, in-frame sequences only. Its copies lack some clones; in the studies checked, an unresolved V gene accounts for under half of them, and the cause for the rest is not known. V, J and clone size were drawn from that table, and D and trimming were deduced from the DNA. Within this sample are around 43,000 clones, with approximately 90% of them counted one time only. The ten largest clones add up to just under 25% of the sample.

Results the study describes overall, beyond this receptor: Improved progression-free and overall survival was associated with having pretreatment peripheral blood TCR clonality below the median. Small sample size (n ≈ 30) and many exploratory analyses mean the results are intended to be hypothesis-generating. At 3 weeks after the start of treatment, tumor-associated TCR clones in peripheral blood had expanded more in patients with durable benefit (n of about 21, p = 0.022).

On this clone itself: Its binding antigen is unknown. No qualities accompany the bases; no much larger clone lies one base away.

This specimen's time point label, per the study, means: pretreatment peripheral blood. The Qiagen DNeasy Blood extraction kit was used to purify genomic DNA from total PBMCs and from tumor samples. PBMCs were collected pretreatment and during treatment, and were isolated and stored as previously described. Trimming costs V 2 bases and J 4 bases, and their ends lie 12 bases apart. Spanning cysteine to phenylalanine, the CDR3 consists of 16 amino acids. The DNA shown is the 48-base CDR3, in frame from base 1. According to the germline V gene, CDR1 reads MNHEY and CDR2 reads SVGAGI. Sample: PBMCs, taken around atezolizumab (anti-PD-L1) treatment. The receptor's source is a donor aged 40 or over with urothelial cancer. The V and J segments used are TRBV6-5 and TRBJ2-6, with TRBD1 tentatively as D gene (6 bases match). The nucleotide sequence is given as TGTGCCAGCAGTTACGGGGGCGCAGCGGGGGCCAACGTCCTGACTTTC. Its translation is CASSYGGAAGANVLTF.